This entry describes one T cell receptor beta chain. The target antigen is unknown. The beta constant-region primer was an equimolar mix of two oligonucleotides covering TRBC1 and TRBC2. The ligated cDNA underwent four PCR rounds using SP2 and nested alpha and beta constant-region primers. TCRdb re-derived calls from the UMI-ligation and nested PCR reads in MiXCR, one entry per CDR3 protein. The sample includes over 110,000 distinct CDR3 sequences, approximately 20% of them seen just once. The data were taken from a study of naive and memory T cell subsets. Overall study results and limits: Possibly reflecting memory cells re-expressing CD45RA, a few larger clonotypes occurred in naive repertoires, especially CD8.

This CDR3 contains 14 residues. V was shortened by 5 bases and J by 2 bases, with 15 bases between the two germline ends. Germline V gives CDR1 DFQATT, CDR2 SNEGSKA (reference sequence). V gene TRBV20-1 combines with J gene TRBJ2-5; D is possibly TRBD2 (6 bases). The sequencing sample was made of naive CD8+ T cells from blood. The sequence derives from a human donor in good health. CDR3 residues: CSARPRGRQETQYF. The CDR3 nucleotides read TGCAGTGCTCGTCCGCGGGGACGGCAAGAGACCCAGTACTTC.